This T cell receptor (beta chain) was recorded in a study of cytomegalovirus exposure and HLA in healthy donors. The germline CDR1 and CDR2 sequences are MNHEY and SVGAGI. Trimming cost V 0 bases and J 7 bases; bases outside gene matches: 12. The CDR3 is made up of 16 amino acids. Study results and limitations: A few CMV-associated chains proved CMV antigen-specific in vitro. Cytomegalovirus-associated TCR beta chains were listed, numbering 150 to 200.

TCRdb's table, derived via immunoSEQ multiplex PCR, lists solely in-frame clones and lacks some. The table records 150,000 to 200,000 clones, 85% of them present only once. With regard to this clone: Its antigen is undetermined.

This TCR was sampled from a young man in good health and CMV-seropositive. Sequencing used PBMCs. This chain joins TRBV6-5 and TRBJ2-7, with TRBD2 matching over 7 bases. CDR3: CASSYSRLALTGEQYF. The CDR3 DNA follows: TGTGCCAGCAGTTACTCACGACTAGCCCTAACTGGAGAGCAGTACTTC.